These T cell receptor beta chains were read from a single sample in a study of a mutant IDH1 vaccine in newly diagnosed glioma. Libraries were prepared by immunoSEQ multiplex PCR; TCRdb keeps only in-frame clonotypes and omits some of them. The sample carries about 46,000 clones, around 92% recorded once. Antigen specificity for these receptors is unknown. Sequenced material: PBMCs, taken from a glioma patient whose treatment included an IDH1 peptide vaccine. All receptors derive from a man aged 50 to 59 with glioma. CDR3s include the opening cysteine and the closing phenylalanine or tryptophan. The D gene is left open where the match is weak. Clone size appears in some rows only: once, few, many, or a class for an expanded clone.

V gene	D gene	J gene	clone size	CDR3 protein	CDR3 DNA
TRBV19	NA	TRBJ1-1	NA	CASSRDRMNTEAFF	TGTGCCAGTAGTCGTGACAGAATGAACACTGAAGCTTTCTTT
TRBV6-1	TRBD1	TRBJ1-5	NA	CASSEDRGGGQPQHF	TGTGCCAGCAGTGAAGACAGGGGAGGCGGTCAGCCCCAGCATTTT
TRBV27	TRBD1	TRBJ2-7	NA	CASSIQQGHYEQYF	TGTGCCAGCAGTATACAACAGGGGCACTACGAGCAGTACTTC
TRBV7-9	NA	TRBJ1-2	NA	CASSRAETARNYGYTF	TGTGCCAGCAGCCGTGCTGAGACAGCAAGAAACTATGGCTACACCTTC
TRBV4-1	TRBD2	TRBJ2-7	NA	CASSQDWGTSGASYEQYF	TGCGCCAGCAGCCAAGATTGGGGGACTAGCGGAGCCTCCTACGAGCAGTACTTC
TRBV14	NA	TRBJ2-1	NA	CASSLWDEQFF	TGTGCCAGCAGCCTTTGGGATGAGCAGTTCTTC
TRBV5-4	TRBD2	TRBJ2-7	NA	CASSQTGLAGFSYEQYF	TGTGCCAGCAGTCAAACGGGACTAGCGGGATTCTCCTACGAGCAGTACTTC
TRBV29-1	NA	TRBJ1-2	NA	CSAEGPRTSIRDYGYTF	TGCAGCGCCGAGGGTCCGCGGACTTCGATAAGGGACTATGGCTACACCTTC
TRBV5-1	TRBD2	TRBJ2-1	NA	CASSLTTSGGHEQFF	TGCGCCAGCAGCTTAACGACTAGCGGGGGCCATGAGCAGTTCTTC
TRBV5-1	NA	TRBJ1-4	NA	CASSPPGSGNEKLFF	TGCGCCAGCAGCCCCCCAGGGTCAGGGAACGAAAAACTGTTTTTT
TRBV5-4	TRBD1	TRBJ1-2	NA	CASSIQGARGYTF	TGTGCCAGCAGCATACAGGGGGCGCGAGGCTACACCTTC
TRBV19	NA	TRBJ2-4	once	CASSIVGGGGWKNIQYF	TGTGCCAGTAGTATAGTGGGGGGAGGGGGTTGGAAAAACATTCAGTACTTC
TRBV11-2	NA	TRBJ2-3	NA	CASSLFPGQNSTDTQYF	TGTGCCAGCAGCCTCTTTCCGGGACAAAACTCCACAGATACGCAGTATTTT
TRBV28	NA	TRBJ1-5	NA	CASREDSNQPQHF	TGTGCCAGCAGGGAGGATAGCAATCAGCCCCAGCATTTT
TRBV7-9	TRBD1	TRBJ2-7	NA	CASSPPGGQGREQYF	TGTGCCAGCAGCCCCCCTGGGGGACAGGGGCGCGAGCAGTACTTC
TRBV19	NA	TRBJ1-1	NA	CASSIRSFGTEAFF	TGTGCCAGTAGTATCCGGTCCTTCGGCACTGAAGCTTTCTTT
TRBV6-5	TRBD1	TRBJ1-5	NA	CASSPGTGANQPQHF	TGTGCCAGCAGCCCCGGGACAGGCGCCAATCAGCCCCAGCATTTT
TRBV19	NA	TRBJ2-1	NA	CASSIQQRNEQFF	TGTGCCAGTAGTATTCAACAGCGCAATGAGCAGTTCTTC
TRBV7-9	NA	TRBJ1-4	large	CASSLTNEKLFF	TGTGCCAGCAGCTTAACTAATGAAAAACTGTTTTTT
TRBV7-2	NA	TRBJ1-4	NA	CASSLRGPTNEKLFF	TGTGCCAGCAGCTTACGCGGCCCAACTAATGAAAAACTGTTTTTT
TRBV11-2	TRBD1	TRBJ1-2	NA	CASSSGTGGAGYGYTF	TGTGCCAGCAGCAGCGGGACAGGGGGCGCGGGCTATGGCTACACCTTC
TRBV6-4	NA	TRBJ1-1	NA	CASSDGSGGRTEAFF	TGTGCCAGCAGCGACGGATCGGGGGGGAGGACTGAAGCTTTCTTT
TRBV30	NA	TRBJ2-1	NA	CAWSPPGLSPYNEQFF	TGTGCCTGGAGCCCTCCGGGACTCTCACCCTACAATGAGCAGTTCTTC
TRBV6-6	NA	TRBJ2-1	NA	CASSILDREQFF	TGTGCCAGCAGTATTCTCGACCGGGAGCAGTTCTTC
TRBV18	TRBD1	TRBJ2-7	once	CASSPPPDRTYEQYF	TGTGCCAGCTCACCACCTCCGGACAGGACCTACGAGCAGTACTTC
TRBV30	TRBD2	TRBJ2-7	NA	CAWSGLAGSYEQYF	TGTGCCTGGAGTGGACTAGCGGGGTCCTACGAGCAGTACTTC
TRBV5-8	NA	TRBJ2-7	NA	CASSFTHEQYF	TGTGCCAGCAGCTTCACCCACGAGCAGTACTTC
TRBV27	TRBD1	TRBJ1-5	NA	CASSPDRGGNQPQHF	TGTGCCAGCAGCCCGGACAGGGGAGGTAATCAGCCCCAGCATTTT
TRBV30	NA	TRBJ2-6	NA	CAWKVLAGANVLTF	TGTGCCTGGAAGGTGCTGGCTGGGGCCAACGTCCTGACTTTC
TRBV4-2	TRBD2	TRBJ2-3	NA	CASSHYASGGTGTDTQYF	TGTGCCAGCAGCCACTACGCTAGCGGGGGTACGGGCACAGATACGCAGTATTTT
TRBV11-1	NA	TRBJ2-1	NA	CASSLDRGPSFF	TGTGCCAGCAGCTTAGATCGGGGACCTAGCTTCTTC
TRBV4-3	NA	TRBJ2-1	NA	CASSPEASGWGRYNEQFF	TGCGCCAGCAGCCCGGAGGCATCAGGGTGGGGGCGATACAATGAGCAGTTCTTC
TRBV19	TRBD1	TRBJ2-7	NA	CASSRNSGTGLYEQYF	TGTGCCAGTAGTAGAAACTCCGGGACAGGATTATACGAGCAGTACTTC
TRBV9	TRBD1	TRBJ2-2	NA	CASSTQGQGLNTGELFF	TGTGCCAGCAGCACCCAGGGACAGGGATTGAACACCGGGGAGCTGTTTTTT
TRBV7-3	TRBD1	TRBJ2-2	NA	CASSATGGGNTGELFF	TGTGCCAGCAGCGCGACAGGGGGTGGGAACACCGGGGAGCTGTTTTTT
TRBV9	TRBD1	TRBJ1-3	NA	CASSVARDRGPQSGNTIYF	TGTGCCAGCAGCGTAGCCCGGGACAGGGGTCCTCAGTCTGGAAACACCATATATTTT
TRBV27	NA	TRBJ2-7	once	CASSLGAEQYF	TGTGCCAGCAGTTTAGGGGCCGAGCAGTACTTC
TRBV6-1	NA	TRBJ1-1	NA	CASRQGLNTEAFF	TGTGCCAGCAGACAGGGCTTGAACACTGAAGCTTTCTTT
TRBV5-1	TRBD2	TRBJ2-4	NA	CASSSGGGTERNIQYF	TGCGCCAGCAGCTCCGGGGGGGGCACCGAGAGAAACATTCAGTACTTC
TRBV4-3	TRBD1	TRBJ1-2	NA	CASSQTAGGIYGYTF	TGCGCCAGCAGCCAAACCGCAGGGGGCATCTATGGCTACACCTTC
TRBV5-1	NA	TRBJ2-1	NA	CASSPDAEQFF	TGCGCCAGCAGCCCCGACGCTGAGCAGTTCTTC
TRBV10-3	TRBD2	TRBJ2-3	few	CAISESSGTDTQYF	TGTGCCATCAGTGAGTCTAGCGGGACAGATACGCAGTATTTT
TRBV27	NA	TRBJ1-2	NA	CASSLYPDHYGYTF	TGTGCCAGCAGTTTATATCCAGACCACTATGGCTACACCTTC
TRBV18	TRBD1	TRBJ1-2	NA	CASSPATGVTGTYGYTF	TGTGCCAGCTCACCGGCAACAGGGGTGACGGGAACCTATGGCTACACCTTC
TRBV5-4	NA	TRBJ2-7	NA	CASSLNSQLPYF	TGTGCCAGCAGCTTGAACAGCCAGCTGCCGTACTTC
TRBV4-2	NA	TRBJ2-5	NA	CASSPGVGWRETQYF	TGTGCCAGCAGCCCGGGGGTAGGATGGAGAGAGACCCAGTACTTC
TRBV19	NA	TRBJ2-5	NA	CASSIGGEETQYF	TGTGCCAGTAGTATAGGGGGAGAAGAGACCCAGTACTTC
TRBV7-6	NA	TRBJ2-2	NA	CASSLAPTGNGELFF	TGTGCCAGCAGCTTAGCTCCCACAGGGAACGGGGAGCTGTTTTTT
TRBV11-2	TRBD2	TRBJ2-7	few	CASSSGLANEQYF	TGTGCCAGCAGCTCGGGACTAGCTAACGAGCAGTACTTC
TRBV7-2	TRBD2	TRBJ2-1	NA	CASSWGRVAGGQRWFF	TGTGCCAGCAGCTGGGGGAGGGTAGCGGGAGGTCAAAGGTGGTTCTTC
TRBV5-1	NA	TRBJ2-5	NA	CASSLAPSQQETQYF	TGCGCCAGCAGCTTGGCGCCTAGCCAGCAAGAGACCCAGTACTTC
TRBV30	NA	TRBJ1-5	NA	CAWSVAGHGNQPQHF	TGTGCCTGGAGTGTAGCAGGGCATGGCAATCAGCCCCAGCATTTT
TRBV19	NA	TRBJ1-2	NA	CASSIVSSVGRTGGANRNYGYTF	TGTGCCAGTAGTATAGTATCCTCCGTAGGTCGCACAGGAGGGGCGAATAGGAACTATGGCTACACCTTC
TRBV6-1	TRBD2	TRBJ2-5	NA	CASSVGTSGILETQYF	TGTGCCAGCAGTGTTGGGACTAGCGGGATTCTAGAGACCCAGTACTTC
TRBV29-1	NA	TRBJ1-2	NA	CSVDGQNYGYTF	TGCAGCGTTGATGGGCAGAACTATGGCTACACCTTC
TRBV6-6	TRBD2	TRBJ2-3	NA	CASRREGTTDTQYF	TGTGCCAGCAGACGGGAGGGTACGACAGATACGCAGTATTTT
TRBV5-1	TRBD2	TRBJ2-2	once	CASSFGLAGPNTGELFF	TGCGCCAGCAGCTTCGGACTAGCGGGACCGAACACCGGGGAGCTGTTTTTT
TRBV7-2	NA	TRBJ2-7	NA	CASSLVPQEAYEQYF	TGTGCCAGCAGCTTAGTTCCGCAGGAGGCCTACGAGCAGTACTTC
TRBV4-3	NA	TRBJ2-7	once	CASSWSSKSSYEQYF	TGCGCCAGCAGCTGGAGCAGCAAAAGCTCCTACGAGCAGTACTTC